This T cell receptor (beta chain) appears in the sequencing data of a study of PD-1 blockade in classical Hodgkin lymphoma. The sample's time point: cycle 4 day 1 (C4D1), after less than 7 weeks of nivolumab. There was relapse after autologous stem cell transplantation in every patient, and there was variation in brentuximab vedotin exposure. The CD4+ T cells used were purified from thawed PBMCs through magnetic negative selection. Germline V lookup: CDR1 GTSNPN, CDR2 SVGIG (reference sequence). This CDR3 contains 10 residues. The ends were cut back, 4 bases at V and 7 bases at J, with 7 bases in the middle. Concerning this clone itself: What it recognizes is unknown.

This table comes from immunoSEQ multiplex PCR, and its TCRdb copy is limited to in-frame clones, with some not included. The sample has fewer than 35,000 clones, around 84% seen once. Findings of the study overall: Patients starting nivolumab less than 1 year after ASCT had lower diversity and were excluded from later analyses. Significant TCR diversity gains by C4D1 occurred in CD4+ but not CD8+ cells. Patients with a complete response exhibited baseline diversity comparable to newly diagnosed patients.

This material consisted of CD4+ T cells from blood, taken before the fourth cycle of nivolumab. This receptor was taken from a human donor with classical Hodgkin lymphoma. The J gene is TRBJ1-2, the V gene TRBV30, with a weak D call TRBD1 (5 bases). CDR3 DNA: TGTGCCTGGATCGGGGGTGGCTACACCTTC. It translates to CAWIGGGYTF.